These T cell receptor beta chains were read from a single sample in a study of T cells after yellow fever vaccination. TCRdb redid the calling of the 5' RACE reads with MiXCR, one entry per CDR3 protein. In the table there are some 350,000 distinct CDR3 sequences, 4.1% of which are singletons. This specimen was PBMCs, taken 5 days after the yellow fever booster vaccination. These receptor sequences come from a man between 18 and 35 years old who received the YFV17D yellow fever vaccine. CDR3s include the opening cysteine and the closing phenylalanine or tryptophan. D genes are given only for firm matches. Rows give clone size only sometimes, using once, few, many, or a class for an expanded clone.

abundance,v_gene,d_gene,j_gene,CDR3aa,CDR3nt
few,TRBV19,TRBD2,TRBJ2-1,CASKTSGGTMEQFF,TGTGCCAGTAAGACTAGCGGGGGGACCATGGAGCAGTTCTTC
few,TRBV7-6,.,TRBJ1-6,CASSLSSFDSPLHF,TGTGCCAGCAGCTTATCCAGTTTCGACTCACCCCTCCACTTT
few,TRBV12-3/TRBV12-4,.,TRBJ2-1,CASSLRQPYNEQFF,TGTGCCAGCAGCCTCCGACAGCCCTACAATGAGCAGTTCTTC
many,TRBV3-1,TRBD1,TRBJ2-5,CASSLGQGPQETQYF,TGTGCCAGCAGCCTCGGACAGGGGCCCCAAGAGACCCAGTACTTC
many,TRBV12-3/TRBV12-4,.,TRBJ1-2,CASSSGLGGYTF,TGTGCCAGCAGTTCGGGTTTGGGTGGCTACACCTTC
many,TRBV7-3,TRBD1,TRBJ1-1,CASSIQGDTEAFF,TGTGCCAGCAGCATCCAGGGGGACACTGAAGCTTTCTTT
.,TRBV11-2,.,TRBJ1-2,CASSLIAGLYGYTF,TGTGCCAGCAGCTTGATAGCGGGACTGTATGGCTACACCTTC
few,TRBV5-5,.,TRBJ1-2,CASSLGFSGIVGGYTF,TGTGCCAGCAGCTTGGGTTTTTCGGGGATCGTGGGTGGCTACACCTTC
few,TRBV6-5,.,TRBJ2-3,CALGDFDTDTQYF,TGTGCTTTGGGGGACTTCGACACAGATACGCAGTATTTT
few,TRBV9,.,TRBJ1-6,CASSPSTGRQNSPLHF,TGTGCCAGCAGCCCATCTACAGGGAGGCAGAATTCACCCCTCCACTTT
many,TRBV10-3,.,TRBJ2-5,CAISDSRGAQETQYF,TGTGCCATCAGTGATTCTAGGGGGGCTCAAGAGACCCAGTACTTC
many,TRBV24-1,.,TRBJ2-3,CATKGGSTDTQYF,TGTGCCACCAAAGGAGGAAGCACAGATACGCAGTATTTT
.,TRBV27,.,TRBJ2-7,CASSPGIGQQEQYF,TGTGCCAGCAGCCCTGGGATTGGGCAACAAGAGCAGTACTTC
many,TRBV7-2,TRBD1,TRBJ1-3,CASSQLGDRGPLSGNTIYF,TGTGCCAGCAGCCAATTGGGGGACAGGGGGCCTTTATCTGGAAACACCATATATTTT
many,TRBV4-1,.,TRBJ2-5,CASSQDGTRGRLETQYF,TGCGCCAGCAGCCAAGATGGGACACGAGGGCGCCTGGAGACCCAGTACTTC
many,TRBV2,.,TRBJ2-7,CASSAEVQAAYEQYF,TGTGCCAGCAGTGCAGAGGTACAGGCGGCCTACGAGCAGTACTTC
many,TRBV12-3/TRBV12-4,.,TRBJ2-1,CASSWGGEQFF,TGTGCCAGCAGTTGGGGCGGTGAGCAGTTCTTC
few,TRBV7-9,.,TRBJ2-3,CASSTRDTSGGDTQYF,TGTGCCAGCAGCACTCGGGACACCTCAGGCGGAGATACGCAGTATTTT
.,TRBV4-1,TRBD2,TRBJ2-5,CASSLLLAGEQETQYF,TGCGCCAGCAGCCTTTTACTAGCGGGGGAACAAGAGACCCAGTACTTC
many,TRBV11-2,TRBD2,TRBJ2-5,CASSLGAGGGETQYF,TGTGCCAGCAGCTTAGGTGCGGGGGGAGGGGAGACCCAGTACTTC
many,TRBV2,.,TRBJ2-5,CASTPEVEETQYF,TGTGCCAGCACCCCGGAGGTTGAAGAGACCCAGTACTTC
.,TRBV29-1,.,TRBJ2-3,CSVEAGGGTDTQYF,TGCAGCGTTGAAGCCGGAGGTGGCACAGATACGCAGTATTTT
.,TRBV14,.,TRBJ1-6,CASSRDAVFGTGNSPLHF,TGTGCCAGCAGCCGAGACGCCGTTTTCGGGACGGGGAATTCACCCCTCCACTTT
many,TRBV12-3/TRBV12-4,.,TRBJ2-3,CASSRSLAPITDTQYF,TGTGCCAGCAGTCGCAGTCTGGCACCAATCACAGATACGCAGTATTTT
many,TRBV7-9,.,TRBJ2-1,CASINLGGSYNEQFF,TGTGCCAGCATCAATCTCGGGGGCTCCTACAATGAGCAGTTCTTC
few,TRBV4-3,TRBD2,TRBJ2-2,CASSQTSGGATGELFF,TGCGCCAGCAGCCAAACTAGCGGGGGGGCCACCGGGGAGCTGTTTTTT
few,TRBV5-4,.,TRBJ1-1,CASSLAGTNLNTEAFF,TGTGCCAGCAGCTTGGCAGGAACTAATTTGAACACTGAAGCTTTCTTT
few,TRBV16,TRBD1,TRBJ1-1,CASSPFGDRVAFF,TGTGCCAGCAGCCCCTTCGGGGACAGGGTAGCTTTCTTT
many,TRBV6-2/TRBV6-3,.,TRBJ2-2,CASSYRPNTGELFF,TGTGCCAGCAGTTATCGACCAAACACCGGGGAGCTGTTTTTT
.,TRBV25-1,.,TRBJ1-2,CASSEGTYVNYGYTF,TGTGCCAGCAGTGAGGGGACATATGTAAACTATGGCTACACCTTC
few,TRBV9,TRBD1,TRBJ1-2,CASSSEGQGGPYGYTF,TGTGCCAGCAGCTCAGAGGGGCAGGGGGGGCCCTATGGCTACACCTTC
few,TRBV7-9,.,TRBJ1-6,CASSYEGGSPLHF,TGTGCCAGCAGCTATGAAGGTGGTTCACCCCTCCACTTT
.,TRBV7-2,.,TRBJ1-1,CASSWLGEPNTEAFF,TGTGCCAGCAGCTGGTTGGGGGAGCCGAACACTGAAGCTTTCTTT
.,TRBV12-3/TRBV12-4,.,TRBJ1-6,CASSLARGSPLHF,TGTGCCAGCAGTTTAGCTCGTGGTTCACCCCTCCACTTT
few,TRBV28,TRBD1,TRBJ1-2,CASSSATGISYGYTF,TGTGCCAGCAGTTCGGCGACAGGGATAAGCTATGGCTACACCTTC
few,TRBV12-3/TRBV12-4,TRBD1,TRBJ1-1,CASRQLNLGQGSTEAFF,TGTGCCAGCAGACAACTCAACCTCGGACAGGGCAGCACTGAAGCTTTCTTT
.,TRBV20-1,.,TRBJ1-2,CSASLAGYTF,TGCAGTGCTAGCCTAGCTGGCTACACCTTC
.,TRBV6-5,.,TRBJ1-1,CASQTQRGTEAFF,TGTGCCAGTCAAACCCAGAGGGGCACTGAAGCTTTCTTT
many,TRBV7-6,.,TRBJ2-4,CASSLSLGAGNIQYF,TGTGCCAGCAGCTTATCCCTGGGGGCTGGAAACATTCAGTACTTC
few,TRBV7-2,.,TRBJ2-7,CASSPRGASYEQYF,TGTGCCAGCAGCCCCCGGGGGGCCAGCTACGAGCAGTACTTC
.,TRBV4-2,TRBD2,TRBJ2-1,CASLAGGSNEQFF,TGTGCCAGTTTAGCGGGGGGGAGCAATGAGCAGTTCTTC
many,TRBV12-3/TRBV12-4,.,TRBJ2-3,CASGRVFGPTDTQYF,TGTGCCAGCGGACGGGTCTTTGGGCCTACAGATACGCAGTATTTT
many,TRBV20-1,.,TRBJ2-1,CSARWSGASYNEQFF,TGCAGTGCTAGATGGTCAGGGGCTTCCTACAATGAGCAGTTCTTC
few,TRBV6-2/TRBV6-3,.,TRBJ2-3,CAISGSTDTQYF,TGTGCCATTAGCGGTAGCACAGATACGCAGTATTTT
few,TRBV5-1,.,TRBJ2-6,CASSLEPNRGANVLTF,TGCGCCAGCAGCCTCGAACCAAATCGCGGGGCCAACGTCCTGACTTTC
many,TRBV7-2,.,TRBJ2-6,CASRGYLGNGANVLTF,TGTGCCAGCAGAGGGTATCTAGGGAACGGGGCCAACGTCCTGACTTTC
.,TRBV15,.,TRBJ2-5,CATSRDQGGPRGTQYF,TGTGCCACCAGCAGAGATCAGGGGGGTCCCCGGGGGACCCAGTACTTC